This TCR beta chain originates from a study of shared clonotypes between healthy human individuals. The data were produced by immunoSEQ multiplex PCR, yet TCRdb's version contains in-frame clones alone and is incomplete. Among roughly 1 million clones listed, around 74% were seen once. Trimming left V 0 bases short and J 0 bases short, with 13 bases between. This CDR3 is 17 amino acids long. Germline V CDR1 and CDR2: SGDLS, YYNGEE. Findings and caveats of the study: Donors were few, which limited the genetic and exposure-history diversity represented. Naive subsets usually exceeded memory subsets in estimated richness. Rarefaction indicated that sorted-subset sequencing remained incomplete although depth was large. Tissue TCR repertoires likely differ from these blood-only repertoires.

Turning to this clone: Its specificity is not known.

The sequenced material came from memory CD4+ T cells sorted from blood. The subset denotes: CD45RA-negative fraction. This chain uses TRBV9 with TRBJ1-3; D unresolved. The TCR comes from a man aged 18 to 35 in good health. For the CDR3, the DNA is TGTGCCAGCAGCGTAGAAGGCAGATACTACTCTGGAAACACCATATATTTT. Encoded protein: CASSVEGRYYSGNTIYF.